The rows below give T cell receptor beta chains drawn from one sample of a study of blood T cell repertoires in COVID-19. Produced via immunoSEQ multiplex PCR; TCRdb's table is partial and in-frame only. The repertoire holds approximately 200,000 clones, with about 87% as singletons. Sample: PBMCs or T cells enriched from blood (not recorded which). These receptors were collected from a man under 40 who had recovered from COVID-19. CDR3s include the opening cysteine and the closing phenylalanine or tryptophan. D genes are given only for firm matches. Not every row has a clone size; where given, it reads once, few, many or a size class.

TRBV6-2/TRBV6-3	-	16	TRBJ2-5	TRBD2	CASSYGTSGRPLAQYF	TGTGCCAGCAGTTACGGGACTAGCGGTCGTCCGTTGGCCCAGTACTTC
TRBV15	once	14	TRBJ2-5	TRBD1	CATTRDRGRETQYF	TGTGCCACCACTAGGGACAGGGGAAGAGAGACCCAGTACTTC
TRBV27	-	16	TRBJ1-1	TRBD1	CASSFSGGGWHTEAFF	TGTGCCAGCAGTTTCTCAGGGGGAGGATGGCACACTGAAGCTTTCTTT
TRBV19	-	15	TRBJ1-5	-	CASTELVHGNQPQHF	TGTGCCAGCACTGAGCTCGTCCATGGCAATCAGCCCCAGCATTTT
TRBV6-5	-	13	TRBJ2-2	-	CASSYLTPGELFF	TGTGCCAGCAGTTACCTCACTCCCGGGGAGCTGTTTTTT
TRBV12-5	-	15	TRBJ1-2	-	CASGLGPPGFYGYTF	TGTGCTAGTGGTTTGGGCCCTCCAGGGTTTTATGGCTACACCTTC
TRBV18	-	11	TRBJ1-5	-	CASSTGGPQHF	TGTGCCAGCTCCACGGGAGGGCCCCAGCATTTT
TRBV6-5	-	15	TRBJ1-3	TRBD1	CASSRGQNSGNTIYF	TGTGCCAGCAGCCGGGGACAGAACTCTGGAAACACCATATATTTT
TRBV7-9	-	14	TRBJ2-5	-	CASSLGPEGETQYF	TGTGCCAGCAGCTTAGGTCCGGAGGGAGAGACCCAGTACTTC
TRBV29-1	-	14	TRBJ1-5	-	CSVDFGATGQPQHF	TGCAGCGTTGACTTCGGGGCTACAGGGCAGCCCCAGCATTTT
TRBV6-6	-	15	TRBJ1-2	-	CASSYAQGQYYGYTF	TGTGCCAGCAGTTACGCCCAAGGACAGTACTATGGCTACACCTTC
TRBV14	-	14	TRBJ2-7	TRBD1	CASRLQGEGYEQYF	TGTGCCAGCAGACTACAGGGGGAAGGGTACGAGCAGTACTTC
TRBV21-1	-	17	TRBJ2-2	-	CASRPTSGRLNTGELFF	TGTGCCAGCAGACCGACTAGCGGGAGATTGAACACCGGGGAGCTGTTTTTT
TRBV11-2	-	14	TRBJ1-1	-	CASSLGLEYTEAFF	TGTGCCAGCAGCTTAGGTCTTGAGTACACTGAAGCTTTCTTT
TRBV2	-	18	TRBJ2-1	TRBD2	CASRGTSGRPLPHNEQFF	TGTGCCAGCAGGGGGACTAGCGGGAGGCCCCTCCCCCACAATGAGCAGTTCTTC
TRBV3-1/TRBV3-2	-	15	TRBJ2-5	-	CASSQERGYQETQYF	TGTGCCAGCAGCCAAGAGCGAGGGTACCAAGAGACCCAGTACTTC
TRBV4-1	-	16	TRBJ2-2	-	CASSQPPGVGSGELFF	TGCGCCAGCAGCCAACCCCCGGGGGTCGGATCCGGGGAGCTGTTTTTT
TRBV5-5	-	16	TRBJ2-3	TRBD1	CASSHPGQGAGDTQYF	TGTGCCAGCAGCCACCCGGGACAGGGGGCTGGGGATACGCAGTATTTT
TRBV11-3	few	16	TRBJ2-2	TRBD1	CASSLDRGTDTGELFF	TGTGCCAGCAGCTTAGATAGGGGGACAGACACCGGGGAGCTGTTTTTT
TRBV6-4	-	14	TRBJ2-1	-	CASSEVVGAGQQFF	TGTGCCAGCAGTGAGGTCGTCGGCGCAGGGCAGCAGTTCTTC
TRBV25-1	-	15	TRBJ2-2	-	CASSEFGARTGELFF	TGTGCCAGCAGCGAGTTTGGGGCGCGGACCGGGGAGCTGTTTTTT
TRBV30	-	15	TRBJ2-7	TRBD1	CAWTQRDRDVHEQYF	TGTGCCTGGACCCAGCGTGACAGGGATGTCCACGAGCAGTACTTC
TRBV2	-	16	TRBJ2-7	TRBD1	CASSPTGGSFSYEQYF	TGTGCCAGCAGTCCTACAGGGGGCTCCTTCTCCTACGAGCAGTACTTC
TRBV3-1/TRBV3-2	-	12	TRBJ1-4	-	CASSQIGEKLFF	TGTGCCAGCAGCCAAATCGGTGAAAAACTGTTTTTT
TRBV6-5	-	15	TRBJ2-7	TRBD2	CASSYSSGRSYEQYF	TGTGCCAGCAGTTACTCTAGCGGGAGGTCCTACGAGCAGTACTTC
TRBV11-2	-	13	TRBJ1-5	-	CASSAISDQPQHF	TGTGCCAGCAGCGCGATAAGCGATCAGCCCCAGCATTTT
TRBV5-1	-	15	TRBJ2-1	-	CASSPRDTGNNEQFF	TGCGCCAGCAGCCCTCGGGACACCGGAAACAATGAGCAGTTCTTC
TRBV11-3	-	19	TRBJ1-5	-	CASSPRGRTLLIGNQPQHF	TGTGCCAGCAGCCCTAGGGGCCGGACATTACTTATAGGCAATCAGCCCCAGCATTTT
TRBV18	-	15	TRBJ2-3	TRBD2	CASSPAGGDTDTQYF	TGTGCCAGCTCACCAGCGGGAGGTGACACAGATACGCAGTATTTT
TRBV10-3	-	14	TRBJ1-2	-	CAISVWEEDYGYTF	TGTGCCATCAGTGTGTGGGAGGAGGACTATGGCTACACCTTC
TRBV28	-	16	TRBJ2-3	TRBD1	CASSLFRPGGGDTQYF	TGTGCCAGCAGTTTATTTCGTCCAGGGGGCGGTGATACGCAGTATTTT
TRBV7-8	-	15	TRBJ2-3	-	CASSLARGGGDTQYF	TGTGCCAGCAGCTTAGCGCGGGGAGGGGGAGATACGCAGTATTTT
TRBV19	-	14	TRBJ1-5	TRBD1	CASSIVGGGQPQHF	TGTGCCAGTAGTATAGTAGGGGGCGGTCAGCCCCAGCATTTT
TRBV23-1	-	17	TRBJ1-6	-	CASSQSETGSYNSPLHF	TGCGCCAGCAGTCAATCCGAGACGGGCTCCTATAATTCACCCCTCCACTTT
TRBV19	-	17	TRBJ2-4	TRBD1	CASSIKGQSSLGNIQYF	TGTGCCAGTAGTATCAAGGGACAGTCCTCCCTGGGAAACATTCAGTACTTC
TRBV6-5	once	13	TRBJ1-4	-	CASRLDSNEKLFF	TGTGCCAGCAGGTTAGACAGTAATGAAAAACTGTTTTTT
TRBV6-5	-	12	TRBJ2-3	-	CASSGSTDTQYF	TGTGCCAGCTCCGGGAGCACAGATACGCAGTATTTT
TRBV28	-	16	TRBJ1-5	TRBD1	CASSFGTGTLNQPQHF	TGTGCCAGCAGTTTCGGGACAGGCACCCTCAATCAGCCCCAGCATTTT
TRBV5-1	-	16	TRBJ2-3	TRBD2	CASSARTSGSRRGDRF	TGCGCCAGCAGCGCACGGACTAGCGGGAGTAGGAGGGGAGATCGTTTT
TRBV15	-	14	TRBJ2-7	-	CATSRARNSYEQYF	TGTGCCACCAGCAGAGCGAGGAACTCCTACGAGCAGTACTTC
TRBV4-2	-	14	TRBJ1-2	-	CASSQAHRDQGYTF	TGTGCCAGCAGCCAAGCCCACAGGGATCAGGGCTACACCTTC
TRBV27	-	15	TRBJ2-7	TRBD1	CASSLAGQGSYEQYF	TGTGCCAGCAGTTTAGCCGGACAGGGCTCCTACGAGCAGTACTTC
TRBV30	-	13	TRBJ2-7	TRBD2	CAWSGGRGHEQYF	TGTGCCTGGAGTGGCGGGAGGGGCCACGAGCAGTACTTC
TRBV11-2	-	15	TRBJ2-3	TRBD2	CASDLAGRSTDTQYF	TGTGCCAGCGATCTAGCGGGGCGAAGCACAGATACGCAGTATTTT
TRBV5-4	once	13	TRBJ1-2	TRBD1	CASSDRGEGGYTF	TGTGCCAGCAGCGACAGGGGAGAGGGTGGCTACACCTTC
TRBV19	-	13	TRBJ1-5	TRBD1	CASRPQGNQPQHF	TGTGCCAGTAGACCACAGGGGAATCAGCCCCAGCATTTT
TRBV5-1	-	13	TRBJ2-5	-	CASSLGLLETQYF	TGCGCCAGCAGCTTGGGACTGTTGGAGACCCAGTACTTC
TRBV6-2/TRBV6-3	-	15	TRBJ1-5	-	CASTPSRVGNQPQHF	TGTGCCAGCACCCCTTCCAGGGTAGGTAATCAGCCCCAGCATTTT
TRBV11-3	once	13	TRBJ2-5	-	CASSRQAGETQYF	TGTGCCAGCAGCCGACAGGCTGGGGAGACCCAGTACTTC
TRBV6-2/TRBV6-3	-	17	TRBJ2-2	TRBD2	CASSYLGGRANTGELFF	TGTGCCAGCAGTTATCTGGGCGGGAGGGCGAACACCGGGGAGCTGTTTTTT
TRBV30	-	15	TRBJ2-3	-	CAWSVRDLGTDTQYF	TGTGCCTGGAGTGTACGGGACTTGGGCACAGATACGCAGTATTTT
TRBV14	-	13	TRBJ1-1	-	CASTSYGGTEAFF	TGTGCCAGCACTTCGTACGGGGGAACTGAAGCTTTCTTT
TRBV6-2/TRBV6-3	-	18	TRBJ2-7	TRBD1	CASSDGQGAPGGPYEQYF	TGTGCCAGCAGTGACGGACAGGGGGCGCCTGGCGGGCCCTACGAGCAGTACTTC